Sequencing of this TCR beta chain was carried out in a study of T-cell reconstitution after alpha-beta-depleted transplantation in children. The TCRbeta library incorporated unique molecular identifiers. TCRdb re-called the PCR reads through MiXCR, storing one row per CDR3 protein. In the table there are some 200,000 distinct CDR3 sequences, around 9.5% of which are singletons. The CDR3 covers 15 residues. V dropped 2 bases and J dropped 0 bases, with 8 bases sitting between them. Per the germline V gene, CDR1 is SGHTA and CDR2 is FQGNSA. This TCR was recovered from a human donor who donated a stem cell graft to a child with acute lymphoblastic leukemia. The source material was PBMCs from the stem cell graft donor, sampled from the stem cell graft. V is TRBV7-2 and J is TRBJ2-4; D is undetermined. CDR3 region: CASSLWGGAKNIQYF. As DNA, the CDR3 is TGTGCCAGCAGCTTATGGGGTGGAGCCAAAAACATTCAGTACTTC.